A single sample is the source of the 27 T cell receptor beta chains below, sequenced in a study of blood T cells in healthy people across ages. Then a second PCR, running roughly 6 to 11 cycles, was carried out with a sample-barcoded 5' primer and a J-beta primer mix. TCRdb re-called the 5' RACE reads with MiXCR, one entry per CDR3 protein. The sample contains about 1.6 million distinct CDR3 sequences, 34% of which appear only once. Sequencing was performed on blood. Every receptor here comes from a woman in her twenties or thirties in good health.

This clonotype showed up just a few times. The chain has TRBV10-1 and TRBJ2-5; D may be TRBD2 (5 bases). V dropped 4 bases and J dropped 7 bases, with 10 bases sitting between them. The CDR3 spans 12 residues. Germline CDR1 WNHNN, CDR2 SYGVQD (reference sequence). CDR3 sequence: CASSATGGTQYF. The CDR3 nucleotides read TGCGCCAGCAGTGCGACTGGAGGGACCCAGTACTTC.

The V and J genes are TRBV13 and TRBJ2-1, with D perhaps matching TRBD2 (7 bases). The CDR3 is made up of 15 amino acids. V dropped 5 bases and J dropped 9 bases, with 20 bases sitting between them. CDR1 and CDR2 (germline): PRHDT, FYEKMQ (reference sequence). The CDR3 nucleotides read TGTGCCAGCAGCCGAAGCCAGGGGACTACAGGTGAGCAGTTCTTC. It specifies CASSRSQGTTGEQFF. Full variable domain (outside the CDR3, taken from reference TRBV13 and TRBJ2-1): AAGVIQSPRHLIKEKRETATLKCYPIPRHDTVYWYQQGPGQDPQFLISFYEKMQSDKGSIPDRFSAQQFSDYHSELNMSSLELGDSALYFCASSRSQGTTGEQFFGPGTRLTVL.

This clonotype has just a few counts. V is TRBV7-2 and J is TRBJ1-4, with no clear D. The CDR3 sequence is 15 residues long. The ends were cut back, 2 bases at V and 2 bases at J, with 9 bases in the middle. Per germline, CDR1 SGHTA and CDR2 FQGNSA. As DNA, the CDR3 is TGTGCCAGCAGCTTAAGATCCGGTACTAATGAAAAACTGTTTTTT. It is translated as CASSLRSGTNEKLFF.

This chain joins TRBV21-1 and TRBJ1-1; whether TRBD1, the table's D call, matches the DNA was not checked. TRBV21-1 constitutes a pseudogene. The CDR3 totals 17 residues. CDR3 residues: CASSKKKGTPEDTEAFF. Written as DNA, the CDR3 is TGTGCCAGCAGCAAAAAGAAGGGTACCCCGGAGGACACTGAAGCTTTCTTT.

V and J are TRBV5-1 and TRBJ2-3, with 8 bases fitting TRBD2. Trimming at V came to 5 bases and at J to 6 bases, leaving 20 bases not matched to a gene. The germline V gene encodes CDR1 SGHRS and CDR2 YFSETQ. This CDR3 region has 18 residues. The CDR3 loop reads CASRGEGSVAGLVDTQYF. CDR3 nucleotide sequence: TGCGCCAGCAGGGGAGAAGGGTCGGTAGCGGGATTAGTGGATACGCAGTATTTT.

The CDR3 spells CAWSFGDRGYF. The CDR3 DNA follows: TGTGCCTGGAGTTTTGGGGACAGGGGGTACTTC. The chain has TRBV30 and TRBJ2-7; 10 bases fit TRBD1. With V trimmed by 2 bases and J by 12 bases, 4 bases remained unmatched. The CDR3 spans 11 residues. CDR1 is GTSNPN and CDR2 is SVGIG in the germline V gene (reference sequence). Full variable domain (remainder filled in from reference TRBV30 and TRBJ2-7): SQTIHQWPATLVQPVGSPLSLECTVEGTSNPNLYWYRQAAGRGLQLLFYSVGIGQISSEVPQNLSASRPQDRQFILSSKKLLLSDSGFYLCAWSFGDRGYFGPGTRLTVT.

This clonotype was detected only a few times. The chain joins TRBV29-1 to TRBJ1-2; D is unresolved. Germline V gene lookup returns CDR1 SQVTM and CDR2 ANQGSEA. The CDR3 is made up of 13 amino acids. Trimming cost V 6 bases and J 4 bases, with 15 bases left between them. The CDR3 DNA sequence: TGCAGCGTCTCTGGAGGTCTAAGCTATGGCTACACCTTC. It yields the protein CSVSGGLSYGYTF.

This clonotype was recorded a few times. This chain joins TRBV20-1 and TRBJ2-3, with 11 bases lining up with TRBD2. Germline lookup yields CDR1 DFQATT and CDR2 SNEGSKA (reference sequence). This CDR3 contains 16 residues. J lost 6 bases, V lost 4 bases, and 12 bases had no gene match. The CDR3 region is CSAKSSGRSEGDTQYF. CDR3 DNA: TGCAGTGCTAAATCTAGCGGGAGGTCCGAGGGGGATACGCAGTATTTT.

Only a few counts were recorded for this clonotype. The V and J genes are TRBV11-2 and TRBJ2-1; D unclear. The CDR3 totals 13 residues. V gave up 1 base and J gave up 9 bases, with 10 bases separating them. Germline V lookup: CDR1 SGHAT, CDR2 FQNNGV. The CDR3 DNA is TGTGCCAGCAGCTTAGCCGTAGTTGTTGAGCAGTTCTTC. This gives the protein CASSLAVVVEQFF.

The genes are TRBV11-2 and TRBJ2-1; 11 bases are shared with TRBD2. The V gene's germline CDR1 is SGHAT and CDR2 FQNNGV. This CDR3 has 15 residues. J gave up 12 bases and V 4 bases, and 11 bases lay outside the gene matches. This CDR3 reads CASSSGTSGQKVQFF. CDR3 sequence (DNA): TGTGCCAGCAGCTCCGGGACTAGCGGCCAGAAGGTGCAGTTCTTC.

In its sample, this clonotype was seen many times. V gene TRBV3-1 combines with J gene TRBJ2-6, with a tentative D call TRBD1 (6 bases). Germline-derived CDR1 and CDR2 are LGHDT and YNNKEL (reference sequence). V lost 0 bases, J lost 0 bases, and 18 bases lay in between. The CDR3 sequence is 20 residues long. CDR3 amino acids: CASSQDYLDSVSSGANVLTF. Here the CDR3 DNA reads TGTGCCAGCAGCCAAGACTACTTGGACAGTGTAAGCTCTGGGGCCAACGTCCTGACTTTC. The variable domain in full, completed from reference TRBV3-1 and TRBJ2-6, reads DTAVSQTPKYLVTQMGNDKSIKCEQNLGHDTMYWYKQDSKKFLKIMFSYNNKELIINETVPNRFSPKSPDKAHLNLHINSLELGDSAVYFCASSQDYLDSVSSGANVLTFGAGSRLTVL.

The CDR3 is CASSRTGGRSDTQYF. CDR3 nucleotide sequence: TGTGCCAGCAGCCGGACAGGGGGCCGGTCAGATACGCAGTATTTT. The chain links TRBV6-5 to TRBJ2-3; 11 bases are a match to TRBD1. This CDR3 is 15 amino acids long. From germline, CDR1 is MNHEY and CDR2 SVGAGI. With V trimmed by 6 bases and J by 4 bases, 6 bases remained unmatched.

The chain uses TRBV28 and TRBJ1-5; D remains ambiguous. Trimming took off 3 bases at V and 0 bases at J, with 6 bases between the two ends. Germline values: CDR1 MDHEN, CDR2 SYDVKM. The CDR3 is made up of 14 amino acids. The CDR3 DNA sequence: TGTGCCAGCAGTTTCTGGAATAGCAATCAGCCCCAGCATTTT. Protein sequence: CASSFWNSNQPQHF.

Only a few counts were recorded for this clonotype. The V and J genes are TRBV28 and TRBJ2-1; the match to TRBD2 covers 8 bases. The V gene end was trimmed by 2 bases and the J gene end by 6 bases; junction bases not matched to a gene: 6. The CDR3 spans 15 residues. Germline V CDR1 and CDR2: MDHEN, SYDVKM. CDR3 nucleotides: TGTGCCAGCAGTTTAGGGACTAGGGGGGCCAATGAGCAGTTCTTC. Its protein product is CASSLGTRGANEQFF. The full variable domain, in which reference TRBV28 and TRBJ2-1 provide the parts outside the CDR3, is DVKVTQSSRYLVKRTGEKVFLECVQDMDHENMFWYRQDPGLGLRLIYFSYDVKMKEKGDIPEGYSVSREKKERFSLILESASTNQTSMYLCASSLGTRGANEQFFGPGTRLTVL.

J is TRBJ2-4 and V is TRBV18, with D possibly being TRBD1 (5 bases). The assigned J gene may be wrong: the sequence end matches TRBJ2-7 better. Germline values: CDR1 KGHSH, CDR2 LQKENI. CDR3 length: 18 amino acids. In nucleotides, the CDR3 is TGTGCCAGCACGACCGGGTCTACAGGTACCCTTTTAGTCTACGAGCAGTACTTC. Amino acid sequence: CASTTGSTGTLLVYEQYF.

This clonotype was picked up a small number of times. The chain links TRBV28 to TRBJ2-1, with D perhaps TRBD2 (6 bases). Between the trimmed V and J ends, which lost 5 bases and 4 bases, there was a span of 15 bases. The V gene's germline CDR1 is MDHEN and CDR2 SYDVKM. This CDR3 comprises 15 residues. The CDR3 DNA is TGTGCCAGCAGTCCGGCGGGGTTGGTGTACAATGAGCAGTTCTTC. Its protein product is CASSPAGLVYNEQFF.

The rearrangement joins TRBV14 to TRBJ2-4; D possibly corresponds to TRBD2 (6 bases). The J call may be wrong; the DNA end is better matched by TRBJ2-7. CDR1 SGHDN and CDR2 FVKESK come from the germline V gene. The CDR3 length is 18 residues. The CDR3 region has the DNA TGTGCCAGCAGCCAAGGGCGCTTTCTGGCAGGGAGGACCTACGAGCAGTACTTC. This encodes CASSQGRFLAGRTYEQYF.

The chain is built from TRBV29-1 and TRBJ1-1; 10 bases are shared with TRBD1. V dropped 7 bases and J dropped 1; count of bases not matched to a gene: 12. The CDR3 covers 16 residues. Germline CDR1 reads SQVTM; CDR2 reads ANQGSEA. Here the CDR3 reads CSAGGTGVGGNTEAFF. The CDR3 coding sequence is TGCAGCGCTGGAGGGACAGGGGTAGGTGGGAACACTGAAGCTTTCTTT.

The rearrangement joins TRBV7-2 to TRBJ1-5; a possible D gene is TRBD1 (5 bases). CDR3 length: 16 residues. V was pared by 5 bases and J by 0 bases, with 14 bases between. Germline V gene lookup returns CDR1 SGHTA and CDR2 FQGNSA. The chain's CDR3 is CASSPRVDISNQPQHF. The CDR3 DNA is TGTGCCAGCAGCCCCAGGGTGGACATTAGCAATCAGCCCCAGCATTTT.

There are many counts of this clonotype. This chain links TRBV7-9 with TRBJ1-4; 8 positions match TRBD1. The junction had 6 bases not matched to a gene; V was cut back by 3 bases and J by 6 bases. The CDR3 spans 15 residues. Germline CDR1 is SEHNR and CDR2 is FQNEAQ (reference sequence). CDR3 nucleotide sequence: TGTGCCAGCAGCTTCATACAGGGGGGGGATGAAAAACTGTTTTTT. It codes for CASSFIQGGDEKLFF.

As to this clonotype: This may arise from a read error, as a much more abundant clone is one base away. The chain joins TRBV4-1 to TRBJ2-5; TRBD1 might be the D (6 bases). TRBJ2-7 explains the end of the DNA better; the J call may be wrong. Germline CDR1 reads MGHRA; CDR2 reads YSYEKL. CDR3 length: 15 residues. In DNA, the CDR3 is TGCGCCAGCAGCCAAGAACGGGACATCCCCTACGAGCAGTACTTC. Protein: CASSQERDIPYEQYF.

There are a few counts of this clonotype. V usage is TRBV14 and J usage is TRBJ2-5; perhaps TRBD2 as D (5 bases). The closer fit of TRBJ2-7 to the DNA end suggests the J call may be wrong. This CDR3 contains 13 residues. Germline CDR1 is SGHDN and CDR2 is FVKESK. The chain's CDR3 is CASSPDLGDEQYF. The DNA for the CDR3 is TGTGCCAGCAGCCCTGACCTCGGGGACGAGCAGTACTTC.

This clonotype was seen a handful of times. The chain has TRBV12-3 or TRBV12-4 and TRBJ2-3; 8 bases align to TRBD2. V dropped 9 bases and J dropped 4; count of bases not matched to a gene: 9. This CDR3 is built from 14 residues. CDR3 in DNA: TGTGCCAGTACGAGCGGGGGAGGCGCAGATACGCAGTATTTT. Its protein is CASTSGGGADTQYF.

This chain joins TRBV2 and TRBJ2-1; no firm D call. Germline CDR1 reads SNHLY; CDR2 reads FYNNEI. V dropped 2 bases and J dropped 2 bases, with 10 bases sitting between them. The CDR3 runs 15 residues. The chain's CDR3 is CASSEYGQAYNEQFF. The DNA of the CDR3 is TGTGCCAGCAGTGAATATGGGCAAGCCTACAATGAGCAGTTCTTC.

This clonotype was recorded a few times. V is TRBV29-1 and J is TRBJ2-1; 7 bases match TRBD2. V trimming: 8 bases; J trimming: 8 bases; junction bases outside the gene matches: 15. Germline lookup yields CDR1 SQVTM and CDR2 ANQGSEA. The CDR3 extends over 14 amino acids. DNA of the CDR3: TGCAGCACCGCAGGTGCGGGAGCTAAAGATGAGCAGTTCTTC. It codes for CSTAGAGAKDEQFF.

The chain links TRBV5-1 to TRBJ1-1, with 7 bases fitting TRBD1. The CDR3 extends over 15 amino acids. The V gene's germline CDR1 is SGHRS and CDR2 YFSETQ. V was clipped by 4 bases and J by 0 bases; unmatched bases: 6. CDR3 residues: CASSPGGTVNTEAFF. DNA of the CDR3: TGCGCCAGCAGCCCGGGAGGGACAGTGAACACTGAAGCTTTCTTT.

In this sample, this clonotype turned up once. The chain is built from TRBV20-1 and TRBJ2-1, with a possible D match to TRBD2 (6 bases). The ends were cut back, 1 base at V and 4 bases at J, with 17 bases in the middle. Germline V CDR1 and CDR2: DFQATT, SNEGSKA (reference sequence). This CDR3 is built from 16 residues. In DNA, the CDR3 is TGCAGTGCTAGAGCGGCTTGGGACTCGTGGTACAATGAGCAGTTCTTC. It encodes CSARAAWDSWYNEQFF.